These 21 T cell receptor beta chains were sequenced from one sample in a study of CD8 T cells in Susac syndrome (dated by TCRdb to between 2018 and 2021). Libraries were constructed by the immunoSEQ multiplex PCR assay. RNA was extracted using the RNeasy kit, and about 0.5 to 1 ug of the RNA was reverse transcribed with random hexamers. TCRdb passed the public sequencing reads through fastp at Q25 and MiXCR, retaining productive beta sequences. CDR3 protein sequences are deduplicated, and each keeps its most common genes and DNA. This sample gives 250,000 to 350,000 distinct CDR3 sequences in total; about 88% of them show up just once. The ten largest clones take up over 0.1% of the sample. Sequencing input: CD8+ T cells from PBMCs. The receptors come from a human donor with multiple sclerosis.

This chain joins TRBV28 and TRBJ1-3; D might be TRBD1 (5 bases). The V and J ends lost 6 bases and 4 bases respectively, with 13 bases between them. Germline CDR1 and CDR2: MDHEN and SYDVKM. The CDR3 loop spans 14 amino acids. The CDR3, as DNA: TGTGCCAGCAGCCAAGACAGCCCGGGAAACACCATATATTTT. It yields the protein CASSQDSPGNTIYF.

V and J are TRBV5-1 and TRBJ2-5; D uncertain. With 1 base removed from V and 0 bases from J, the gap between germline ends came to 7 bases. Germline CDR1 SGHRS, CDR2 YFSETQ. The CDR3 loop spans 14 amino acids. The CDR3 DNA reads as TGCGCCAGCAGCTTGAGGGTGTACCAAGAGACCCAGTACTTC. Protein product: CASSLRVYQETQYF. The whole variable domain, remainder taken from reference TRBV5-1 and TRBJ2-5, is KAGVTQTPRYLIKTRGQQVTLSCSPISGHRSVSWYQQTPGQGLQFLFEYFSETQRNKGNFPGRFSGRQFSNSRSEMNVSTLELGDSALYLCASSLRVYQETQYFGPGTRLLVL.

The chain carries TRBV27 and TRBJ2-3; 9 bases align to TRBD2. Germline CDR1 reads MNHEY; CDR2 reads SMNVEV (reference sequence). The CDR3 is 15 residues long. Germline trimming cut 4 bases from V and 6 bases from J; bases unmatched to any gene: 8. The CDR3 coding sequence is TGTGCCAGCAGTTATCTAGCGGGGCACTTGGATACGCAGTATTTT. It is translated as CASSYLAGHLDTQYF.

The chain carries TRBV6-5 and TRBJ1-6, with a tentative D call TRBD1 (5 bases). The CDR3 runs to 15 residues. V lost 0 bases and J 5 bases, leaving 8 bases between the germline ends. From germline, CDR1 is MNHEY and CDR2 SVGAGI. The CDR3 coding sequence is TGTGCCAGCAGTTACTCCGGGGGGGATAATTCACCCCTCCACTTT. Encoded protein: CASSYSGGDNSPLHF.

The chain recombines TRBV4-1 with TRBJ2-1, with TRBD1 as a possible D gene (6 bases). The V end was cut by 1 base, the J end by 1 base, with 11 bases between. From germline, CDR1 is MGHRA and CDR2 YSYEKL. This CDR3 region has 16 residues. CDR3: CASSQVRQGSYNEQFF. The CDR3 region has the DNA TGCGCCAGCAGCCAAGTCAGGCAGGGGTCCTACAATGAGCAGTTCTTC.

The chain joins TRBV7-8 to TRBJ1-5; no definite D call. V gave up 2 bases and J gave up 4 bases, with 12 bases separating them. The CDR3 covers 15 residues. The V gene's germline CDR1 is SGHVS and CDR2 FQNEAQ. CDR3 nucleotide sequence: TGTGCCAGCAGCTTATTCCAGAAACAAAATCAGCCCCAGCATTTT. It encodes CASSLFQKQNQPQHF.

This clonotype occurred once. The genes are TRBV25-1 and TRBJ1-3; 9 nucleotides agree with TRBD1. The CDR3 is made up of 16 amino acids. Trimming at V came to 8 bases and at J to 1 base, leaving 9 bases not matched to a gene. CDR1 and CDR2 (germline): MGHDK, SYGVNS. Here the CDR3 DNA reads TGTGCCAGCGAAAAGTCCGGGACAGGGTCTGGAAACACCATATATTTT. Its protein product is CASEKSGTGSGNTIYF.

The rearrangement joins TRBV2 to TRBJ2-4; TRBD1 agrees at 9 bases. From germline, CDR1 is SNHLY and CDR2 FYNNEI. V shed 6 bases, J shed 3 bases, and the junction held 12 bases outside the gene matches. CDR3 size: 17 residues. CDR3 sequence (DNA): TGTGCCAGCAGGATCAAGGGACAGGGTATTAGCAAAAACATTCAGTACTTC. This encodes CASRIKGQGISKNIQYF.

V and J are TRBV3-1 and TRBJ2-7; 11 bases fit TRBD1. The CDR3 runs to 18 residues. Per the germline V gene, CDR1 is LGHDT and CDR2 is YNNKEL (reference sequence). The ends lost 1 base at V and 5 bases at J; junction bases unmatched: 13. CDR3 DNA: TGTGCCAGCAGCCAAGTTAGCGTCCGGACAGGGGGCTTCGACGAGCAGTACTTC. Its protein is CASSQVSVRTGGFDEQYF.

This rearrangement joins TRBV21-1 to TRBJ2-7; the D call TRBD1 from the table was never checked on the DNA. TRBV21-1 is a pseudogene. The CDR3 runs to 18 residues. This CDR3 reads CASSKRYPSGTGPYEQYF. DNA for the CDR3: TGTGCCAGCAGCAAACGTTACCCCTCCGGGACAGGTCCCTACGAGCAGTACTTC.

This chain joins TRBV7-9 and TRBJ2-5; 10 bases map to TRBD2. The J segment lost 7 bases and the V segment lost 4 bases, leaving 6 bases of the junction unmatched. This CDR3 has 14 residues. The germline gives CDR1 SEHNR, CDR2 FQNEAQ (reference sequence). The CDR3 DNA sequence: TGTGCCAGCAGCTCAGCGGGAGGGCGGGCGACCCAGTACTTC. This gives the protein CASSSAGGRATQYF.

The chain is built from TRBV6-1 and TRBJ2-1; D perhaps matches TRBD1 (6 bases). Germline V lookup: CDR1 MNHNS, CDR2 SASEGT. The V end was cut by 8 bases, the J end by 8 bases, with 10 bases between. The CDR3 has 11 residues. DNA of the CDR3: TGTGCCAGCGATCAGGGGCATGAGCAGTTCTTC. This sequence encodes CASDQGHEQFF.

The V call is TRBV29-1, the J call TRBJ2-1, with D possibly TRBD1 on 6 matching bases. CDR1 SQVTM and CDR2 ANQGSEA come from the germline V gene. The ends were cut back, 7 bases at V and 7 bases at J, with 14 bases in the middle. This CDR3 comprises 12 residues. DNA for the CDR3: TGCAGCGCGACAGGTCGGGCAAATGAGCAGTTCTTC. Amino acids: CSATGRANEQFF.

This rearrangement joins TRBV9 to TRBJ1-1, with 11 nucleotides matching TRBD1. The germline V gene encodes CDR1 SGDLS and CDR2 YYNGEE. CDR3 length equals 15 residues. Unmatched junction bases numbered 7, after V lost 4 bases and J lost 5 bases. CDR3 sequence reads: CASSPRTGGWTEAFF. The DNA of the CDR3 is TGTGCCAGCAGCCCCAGGACAGGGGGCTGGACTGAAGCTTTCTTT.

The rearrangement uses TRBV7-9 and TRBJ2-5, with TRBD1 matching 7 bases. Trimming took 5 bases from V and 3 from J; bases not matched to a gene: 6. This CDR3 has 14 amino acids. Looked up from germline, CDR1 is SEHNR and CDR2 is FQNEAQ (reference sequence). For the CDR3, the DNA is TGTGCCAGCAGCGGTGCCGGGACAGAAGAGACCCAGTACTTC. Translating it yields CASSGAGTEETQYF.

The chain joins TRBV13 to TRBJ2-7; 7 bases map to TRBD1. The CDR3 is 16 residues long. The V gene end was trimmed by 0 bases and the J gene end by 2 bases; junction bases not matched to a gene: 7. Germline CDR1 PRHDT, CDR2 FYEKMQ (reference sequence). The CDR3 protein is CASSLGTPGQTYEQYF. The CDR3 bases are TGTGCCAGCAGCTTAGGCACCCCGGGACAGACCTACGAGCAGTACTTC.

The V gene is TRBV7-9, the J gene TRBJ2-5; D assignment may be TRBD1 or TRBD2 (5 bases each). The CDR3 has 16 residues. V lost 5 bases to trimming and J lost 3 bases, with 19 bases between them. Germline V CDR1 and CDR2: SEHNR, FQNEAQ (reference sequence). CDR3 nucleotide sequence: TGTGCCAGCAGCCCAGCGTGGGGCTCGCGGGAAGAGACCCAGTACTTC. It codes for CASSPAWGSREETQYF. The full variable domain, with the rest looked up from reference TRBV7-9 and TRBJ2-5, is DTGVSQNPRHKITKRGQNVTFRCDPISEHNRLYWYRQTLGQGPEFLTYFQNEAQLEKSRLLSDRFSAERPKGSFSTLEIQRTEQGDSAMYLCASSPAWGSREETQYFGPGTRLLVL.

The genes are TRBV10-3 and TRBJ2-7; D gene ambiguous. Trimming left V 0 bases short and J 3 bases short, with 9 bases between. The CDR3 has 14 residues. CDR1 is ENHRY, CDR2 SYGVKD, per germline. The CDR3 spells CAISESSGDYEQYF. In nucleotides, the CDR3 is TGTGCCATCAGTGAGTCGAGTGGCGACTACGAGCAGTACTTC.

This chain connects TRBV2 to TRBJ2-5, with D hard to call. V was pared by 2 bases and J by 3 bases, with 7 bases between. CDR1 SNHLY and CDR2 FYNNEI come from the germline V gene. This CDR3 region has 13 residues. The CDR3 loop is CASSEFKKETQYF. The CDR3 coding sequence is TGTGCCAGCAGTGAATTTAAAAAAGAGACCCAGTACTTC.

Worth noting for this clonotype: This CDR3 fails to terminate in the conserved phenylalanine or tryptophan, so it likely reflects a read error. The chain joins TRBV12-5 to TRBJ2-7; 8 bases agree with TRBD2. CDR1 is LGHNT and CDR2 is FRNRAP in the germline V gene. This CDR3 spans 17 amino acids. After removal of 4 bases from V and 5 bases from J, the junction contained 16 bases not matched to a gene. CDR3 sequence reads: CASGSRLSGTLPNEQYL. CDR3 bases: TGTGCTAGTGGTTCGAGACTTAGCGGGACCCTTCCTAACGAGCAGTACCTC.

The chain has TRBV9 and TRBJ1-2, with TRBD1 matching 10 bases. Looked up from germline, CDR1 is SGDLS and CDR2 is YYNGEE. The CDR3 is made up of 14 amino acids. Trimming cost V 4 bases and J 6 bases; bases outside gene matches: 6. In DNA, the CDR3 is TGTGCCAGCAGCTCGTCGACAGGGGGCGATGGCTACACCTTC. Translation: CASSSSTGGDGYTF.